These 20 T cell receptor beta chains share one sample of origin, sequenced in a study of blood T cell repertoires in COVID-19. Sequencing used immunoSEQ multiplex PCR; TCRdb keeps in-frame clones, though not all of them. The sample lists 240,000 or so clones; 70% to 85% were seen once. Sequencing was done on a sample of peripheral blood. The receptors were sampled from a woman aged 80 or over with acute or convalescent COVID-19.

This chain connects TRBV28 to TRBJ1-3; D not certain. CDR1 is MDHEN, CDR2 SYDVKM, per germline. The CDR3 totals 14 residues. Deletions cut 7 bases from V and 7 bases from J, with 17 bases between. In nucleotides, the CDR3 is TGTGCCAGCACCCGATTCGGCGGGAGGAACACCATATATTTT. Translating it yields CASTRFGGRNTIYF.

This sequence joins TRBV30 and TRBJ2-1, with 8 bases matching TRBD1. Germline values: CDR1 GTSNPN, CDR2 SVGIG (reference sequence). The CDR3 has 11 residues. Trimming took 8 bases from V and 9 from J; bases not matched to a gene: 6. The CDR3 region is CATGGASEQFF. CDR3 nucleotide sequence: TGTGCCACAGGGGGAGCTAGTGAGCAGTTCTTC.

This chain uses TRBV6-5 with TRBJ1-5, with TRBD1 as a possible D gene (5 bases). Per the germline V gene, CDR1 is MNHEY and CDR2 is SVGAGI. This CDR3 has 15 amino acids. V was cut by 0 bases and J by 0 bases, with 6 bases left in between. CDR3 bases: TGTGCCAGCAGTTACTCGCAGGGTAGCAATCAGCCCCAGCATTTT. This encodes CASSYSQGSNQPQHF.

The chain recombines TRBV11-3 with TRBJ2-1; TRBD2 agrees at 8 bases. The CDR3 covers 18 residues. The V gene end was trimmed by 1 base and the J gene end by 2 bases; junction bases not matched to a gene: 10. Germline V CDR1 and CDR2: SGHNT, YENEEA. The CDR3: CASSLGGGVAGTYNEQFF. In DNA form, the CDR3 reads TGTGCCAGCAGCTTAGGAGGCGGGGTAGCGGGGACCTACAATGAGCAGTTCTTC.

The chain is built from TRBV4-2 and TRBJ2-7, with D possibly matching TRBD1 (6 bases). The CDR3 runs to 17 residues. V was trimmed by 4 bases and J by 2 bases, leaving 21 bases between them. The germline CDR1 and CDR2 sequences are LGHNA and YNFKEQ. In DNA form, the CDR3 reads TGTGCCAGCAGCCGCCCTAAAACGGGACAACTTACCTACGAGCAGTACTTC. As protein: CASSRPKTGQLTYEQYF.

The chain carries TRBV20-1 and TRBJ2-3; no reliable D call. This CDR3 spans 11 amino acids. Germline V lookup: CDR1 DFQATT, CDR2 SNEGSKA (reference sequence). Between the trimmed V and J ends, which lost 5 bases and 11 bases, there was a span of 14 bases. The CDR3 protein is CSAFEPPGQYF. The CDR3 nucleotides are TGCAGTGCTTTTGAACCCCCGGGGCAGTATTTT.

V and J are TRBV12-3 or TRBV12-4 and TRBJ2-7; maybe TRBD2 (5 bases). The CDR3 spans 12 residues. Trimming stripped 3 bases from V and 4 bases from J, with 7 bases between. The CDR3 DNA is TGTGCCAGCAGTTTCGAGGGTTACGAGCAGTACTTC. Protein sequence: CASSFEGYEQYF.

The DNA of the CDR3 is TGTGCCAGCAGTTACTCCCCTGGAGGGTTGGGAGGCTACACCTTC. Translated, it gives CASSYSPGGLGGYTF. The chain recombines TRBV6-2 or TRBV6-3 with TRBJ1-2, with D hard to call. From germline, CDR1 is MNHEY and CDR2 SVGEGT. With 0 bases removed from V and 8 bases from J, the gap between germline ends came to 16 bases. The CDR3 consists of 15 residues.

The chain recombines TRBV20-1 with TRBJ2-7; 9 bases map to TRBD1. This CDR3 has 11 residues. Germline CDR1 reads DFQATT; CDR2 reads SNEGSKA (reference sequence). With 3 bases clipped from V and 6 bases from J, the junction kept 0 bases outside the gene matches. DNA of the CDR3: TGCAGTGCTAGGACAGGGGGCGAGCAGTACTTC. Translated: CSARTGGEQYF.

This clone was seen many times. CDR3 region: CASSPRREPGELFF. The CDR3 DNA reads as TGTGCCAGCAGTCCTAGGAGGGAGCCCGGGGAGCTGTTTTTT. V and J are TRBV6-6 and TRBJ2-2, with D possibly being TRBD2 (6 bases). CDR1 MNHNY and CDR2 SVGAGI come from the germline V gene (reference sequence). The CDR3 has 14 amino acids. Trimming removed 5 bases from V and 6 bases from J, with 13 bases in between.

CDR3 bases: TGCAGTGCTAGCGCGGAATATGAGCAGTTCTTC. Translating it yields CSASAEYEQFF. The V gene is TRBV20-1, the J gene TRBJ2-1; D is ambiguous. The CDR3 runs 11 residues. V was pared by 3 bases and J by 8 bases, with 8 bases between. Per germline, CDR1 DFQATT and CDR2 SNEGSKA (reference sequence).

The J gene is TRBJ1-5, the V gene TRBV19, with 8 positions matching TRBD1. Germline loops: CDR1 LNHDA, CDR2 SQIVND (reference sequence). J gave up 5 bases and V 6 bases, and 3 bases lay outside the gene matches. The CDR3 runs 13 residues. CDR3 loop: CASRGTGDQPQHF. As DNA, the CDR3 is TGTGCCAGTAGGGGGACAGGTGATCAGCCCCAGCATTTT.

This chain joins TRBV18 and TRBJ2-3; 7 nucleotides agree with TRBD2. CDR1 and CDR2 from the germline V gene are KGHSH and LQKENI. CDR3 length: 15 residues. J lost 9 bases, V lost 3 bases, and 12 bases had no gene match. The CDR3 DNA sequence: TGTGCCAGCTCACCTGGGGCGGGAGCGGTACTCACGCAGTATTTT. The encoded protein is CASSPGAGAVLTQYF.

This chain joins TRBV6-5 and TRBJ1-2; no clear D. This CDR3 comprises 10 residues. Looked up from germline, CDR1 is MNHEY and CDR2 is SVGAGI. V shed 10 bases and J shed 3 bases, with 6 bases lying between them. Written as DNA, the CDR3 is TGTGCCACACGAGACTATGGCTACACCTTC. Protein: CATRDYGYTF.

The V and J genes are TRBV7-9 and TRBJ1-2; no firm D call. CDR1 SEHNR and CDR2 FQNEAQ come from the germline V gene (reference sequence). The CDR3 runs to 17 residues. V was trimmed by 0 bases and J by 4 bases, leaving 18 bases between them. CDR3 sequence: CASSLATSMSGTYGYTF. The CDR3 DNA follows: TGTGCCAGCAGCTTAGCGACGTCAATGAGCGGTACCTATGGCTACACCTTC.

This chain joins TRBV6-2 or TRBV6-3 and TRBJ2-1; a possible D gene is TRBD2 (6 bases). Germline-derived CDR1 and CDR2 are MNHEY and SVGEGT. The length of the CDR3 is 16 residues. V lost 2 bases to trimming and J lost 5 bases, with 16 bases between them. In DNA, the CDR3 is TGTGCCAGCAGTTACCCCAACCGGGACTGGAACAATGAGCAGTTCTTC. Translated, it gives CASSYPNRDWNNEQFF.

The chain has TRBV18 and TRBJ2-7; 7 nucleotides align to TRBD1. Germline V gene lookup returns CDR1 KGHSH and CDR2 LQKENI. CDR3 length: 15 residues. The V gene end was trimmed by 2 bases and the J gene end by 2 bases; junction bases not matched to a gene: 6. CDR3 loop: CASSPGQAGPYEQYF. The CDR3 DNA follows: TGTGCCAGCTCACCAGGACAGGCGGGTCCCTACGAGCAGTACTTC.

This chain uses TRBV5-4 with TRBJ1-2; tentatively, D is TRBD1 (5 bases). Germline CDR1 is SGHNT and CDR2 is YYREEE (reference sequence). Trimming pared 1 base from V and 9 bases from J, leaving 19 bases between. This CDR3 has 15 residues. The chain's CDR3 is CASSLRAQGGESYTF. For the CDR3, the DNA is TGTGCCAGCAGCTTGAGGGCCCAGGGTGGGGAAAGCTACACCTTC.

This clone was recorded a few times. The rearrangement uses TRBV7-9 and TRBJ2-7; 12 bases map to TRBD1. From germline, CDR1 is SEHNR and CDR2 FQNEAQ (reference sequence). Trimming took 5 bases from V and 3 from J; bases not matched to a gene: 5. The CDR3 runs to 15 residues. The CDR3 DNA reads as TGTGCCAGCAGCCGGGACAGGGGGCTTTACTACGAGCAGTACTTC. Protein sequence: CASSRDRGLYYEQYF. The complete variable domain, with remaining parts taken from reference TRBV7-9 and TRBJ2-7, reads DTGVSQNPRHKITKRGQNVTFRCDPISEHNRLYWYRQTLGQGPEFLTYFQNEAQLEKSRLLSDRFSAERPKGSFSTLEIQRTEQGDSAMYLCASSRDRGLYYEQYFGPGTRLTVT.

The chain has TRBV7-9 and TRBJ2-1; 13 bases agree with TRBD2. This CDR3 region has 16 residues. From germline, CDR1 is SEHNR and CDR2 FQNEAQ (reference sequence). V lost 5 bases, J lost 7 bases, and 8 bases stayed unmatched. The chain's CDR3 is CASSPQTSGGRNEQFF. The CDR3 region has the DNA TGTGCCAGCAGCCCGCAGACTAGCGGGGGGCGGAATGAGCAGTTCTTC. The full variable domain, its missing parts supplied by reference TRBV7-9 and TRBJ2-1, is DTGVSQNPRHKITKRGQNVTFRCDPISEHNRLYWYRQTLGQGPEFLTYFQNEAQLEKSRLLSDRFSAERPKGSFSTLEIQRTEQGDSAMYLCASSPQTSGGRNEQFFGPGTRLTVL.